Below, one T cell receptor (beta chain) is given with its context. This sample was included in a study of blood T cell repertoires in COVID-19. Germline-derived CDR1 and CDR2 are LNHDA and SQIVND (reference sequence). Trimming removed 2 bases from V and 4 bases from J, with 12 bases in between. This CDR3 spans 14 amino acids. Participants were aged about 18 to 89 years, lived in 25 or so US areas, and enrolled virtually. Under the authors' procedure: Estimation of nucleated cell counts was performed using reference gene primer amplification. TCRdb's table, derived via immunoSEQ multiplex PCR, lists solely in-frame clones and lacks some. That table is the source of V, J and clone size, and D and trimming were worked out from the DNA. This repertoire shows 400,000 or so clones, 80% to 90% found once; its top ten account for roughly 1.9%.

This chain connects TRBV19 to TRBJ2-7; D is perhaps TRBD2 (5 bases). The specimen was PBMCs or T cells enriched from blood (not recorded which). This receptor was identified in a middle-aged man in a cohort exposed to, infected with or recovered from COVID-19 (not recorded which). As DNA, the CDR3 is TGTGCCAGTAGTATAAGCGGCATGACGTACGAGCAGTACTTC. Protein sequence: CASSISGMTYEQYF. The variable domain in full, completed from reference TRBV19 and TRBJ2-7, reads DGGITQSPKYLFRKEGQNVTLSCEQNLNHDAMYWYRQDPGQGLRLIYYSQIVNDFQKGDIAEGYSVSREKKESFPLTVTSAQKNPTAFYLCASSISGMTYEQYFGPGTRLTVT.